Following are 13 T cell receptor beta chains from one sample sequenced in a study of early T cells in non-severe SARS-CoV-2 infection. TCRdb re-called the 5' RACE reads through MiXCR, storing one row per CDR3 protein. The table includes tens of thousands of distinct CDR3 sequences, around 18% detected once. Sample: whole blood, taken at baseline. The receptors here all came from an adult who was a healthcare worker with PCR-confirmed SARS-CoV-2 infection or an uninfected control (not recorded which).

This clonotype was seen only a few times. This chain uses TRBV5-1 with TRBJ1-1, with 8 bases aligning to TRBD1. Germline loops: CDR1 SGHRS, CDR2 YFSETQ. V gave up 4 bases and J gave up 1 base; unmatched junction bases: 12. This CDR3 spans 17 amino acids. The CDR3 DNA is TGCGCCAGCAGCAGGACCCCCGGACAGGGTTGGAACACTGAAGCTTTCTTT. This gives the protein CASSRTPGQGWNTEAFF. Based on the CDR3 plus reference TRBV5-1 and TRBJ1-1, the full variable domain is KAGVTQTPRYLIKTRGQQVTLSCSPISGHRSVSWYQQTPGQGLQFLFEYFSETQRNKGNFPGRFSGRQFSNSRSEMNVSTLELGDSALYLCASSRTPGQGWNTEAFFGQGTRLTVV.

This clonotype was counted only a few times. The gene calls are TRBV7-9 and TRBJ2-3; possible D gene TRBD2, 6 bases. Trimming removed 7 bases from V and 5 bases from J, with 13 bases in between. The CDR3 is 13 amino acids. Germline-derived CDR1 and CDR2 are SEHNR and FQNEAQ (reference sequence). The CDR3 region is CASMSGWGDTQYF. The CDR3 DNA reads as TGTGCCAGCATGAGCGGGTGGGGAGATACGCAGTATTTT.

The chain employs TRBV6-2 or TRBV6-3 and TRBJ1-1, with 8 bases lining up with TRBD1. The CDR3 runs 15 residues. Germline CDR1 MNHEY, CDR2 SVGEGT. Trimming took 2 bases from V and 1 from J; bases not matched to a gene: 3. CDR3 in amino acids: CASSYPGQGNTEAFF. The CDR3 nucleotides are TGTGCCAGCAGTTACCCCGGACAGGGGAACACTGAAGCTTTCTTT.

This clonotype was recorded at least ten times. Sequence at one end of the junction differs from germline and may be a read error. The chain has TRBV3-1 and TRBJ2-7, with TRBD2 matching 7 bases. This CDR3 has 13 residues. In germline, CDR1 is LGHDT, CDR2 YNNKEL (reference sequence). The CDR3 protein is CASSQGSGSAGHF. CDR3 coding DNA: TGTGCCAGCAGCCAAGGTAGCGGGTCCGCGGGCCATTTC.

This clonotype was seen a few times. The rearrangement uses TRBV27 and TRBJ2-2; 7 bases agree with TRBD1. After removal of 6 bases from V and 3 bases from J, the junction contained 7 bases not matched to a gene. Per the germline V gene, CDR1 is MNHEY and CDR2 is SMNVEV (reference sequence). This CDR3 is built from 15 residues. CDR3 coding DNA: TGTGCCAGCAGGCGCCTGGGACAGTACACCGGGGAGCTGTTTTTT. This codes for CASRRLGQYTGELFF.

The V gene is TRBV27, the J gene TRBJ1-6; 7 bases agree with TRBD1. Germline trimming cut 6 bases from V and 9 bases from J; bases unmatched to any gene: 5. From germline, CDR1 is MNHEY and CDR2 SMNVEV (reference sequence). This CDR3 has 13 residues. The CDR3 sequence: CASRGGGGSPLHF. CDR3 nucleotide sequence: TGTGCCAGCAGAGGGGGCGGAGGTTCACCCCTCCACTTT.

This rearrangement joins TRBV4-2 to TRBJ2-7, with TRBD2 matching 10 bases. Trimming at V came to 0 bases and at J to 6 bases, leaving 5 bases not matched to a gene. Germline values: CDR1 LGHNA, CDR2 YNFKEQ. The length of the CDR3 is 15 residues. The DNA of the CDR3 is TGTGCCAGCAGCCAAGATGGGACTAGCGCCATCGAGCAGTACTTC. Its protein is CASSQDGTSAIEQYF.

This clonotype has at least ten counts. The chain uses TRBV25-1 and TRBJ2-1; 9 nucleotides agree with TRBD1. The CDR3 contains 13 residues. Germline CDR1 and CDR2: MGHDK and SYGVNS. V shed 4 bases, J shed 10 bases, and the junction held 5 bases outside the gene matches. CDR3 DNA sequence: TGTGCCAGCAGTGCCTCGGACAGGGGAGAGCAGTTCTTC. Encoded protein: CASSASDRGEQFF. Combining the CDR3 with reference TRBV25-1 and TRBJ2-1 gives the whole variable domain EADIYQTPRYLVIGTGKKITLECSQTMGHDKMYWYQQDPGMELHLIHYSYGVNSTEKGDLSSESTVSRIRTEHFPLTLESARPSHTSQYLCASSASDRGEQFFGPGTRLTVL.

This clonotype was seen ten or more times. The CDR3 region is CATSDPTGRNDEQFF. The CDR3 bases are TGTGCCACCAGTGACCCGACAGGGAGGAACGATGAGCAGTTCTTC. The chain recombines TRBV24-1 with TRBJ2-1, with D possibly TRBD1 on 7 matching bases. The CDR3 totals 15 residues. Germline V CDR1 and CDR2: KGHDR, SFDVKD. The V gene lost 4 bases and the J gene lost 8 bases, with 17 bases spanning the gap.

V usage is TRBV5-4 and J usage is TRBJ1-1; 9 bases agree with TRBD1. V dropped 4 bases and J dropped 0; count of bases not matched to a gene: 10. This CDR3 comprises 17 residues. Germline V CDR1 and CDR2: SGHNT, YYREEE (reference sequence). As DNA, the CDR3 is TGTGCCAGCAGCCCCCGTCCCGGGACAGGGATGAACACTGAAGCTTTCTTT. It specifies CASSPRPGTGMNTEAFF.

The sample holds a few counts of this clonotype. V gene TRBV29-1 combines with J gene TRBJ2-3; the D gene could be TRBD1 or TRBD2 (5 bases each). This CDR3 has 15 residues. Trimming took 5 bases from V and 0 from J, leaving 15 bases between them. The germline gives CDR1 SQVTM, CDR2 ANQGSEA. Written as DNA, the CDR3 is TGCAGCGTTCTAACCGGGACGACTAGCACAGATACGCAGTATTTT. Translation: CSVLTGTTSTDTQYF.

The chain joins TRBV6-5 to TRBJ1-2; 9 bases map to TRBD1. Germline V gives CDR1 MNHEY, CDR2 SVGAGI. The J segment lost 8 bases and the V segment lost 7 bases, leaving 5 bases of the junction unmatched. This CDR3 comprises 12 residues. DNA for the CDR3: TGTGCCAGCACCAAGGACAGGGGAGGCTACACCTTC. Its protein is CASTKDRGGYTF.

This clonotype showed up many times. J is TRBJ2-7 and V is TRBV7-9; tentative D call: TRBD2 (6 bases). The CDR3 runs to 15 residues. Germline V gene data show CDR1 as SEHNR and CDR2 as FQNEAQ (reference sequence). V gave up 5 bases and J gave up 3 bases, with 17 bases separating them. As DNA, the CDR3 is TGTGCCAGCAGCGCCCGGGGGTCAAGCGTCTACGAGCAGTACTTC. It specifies CASSARGSSVYEQYF.